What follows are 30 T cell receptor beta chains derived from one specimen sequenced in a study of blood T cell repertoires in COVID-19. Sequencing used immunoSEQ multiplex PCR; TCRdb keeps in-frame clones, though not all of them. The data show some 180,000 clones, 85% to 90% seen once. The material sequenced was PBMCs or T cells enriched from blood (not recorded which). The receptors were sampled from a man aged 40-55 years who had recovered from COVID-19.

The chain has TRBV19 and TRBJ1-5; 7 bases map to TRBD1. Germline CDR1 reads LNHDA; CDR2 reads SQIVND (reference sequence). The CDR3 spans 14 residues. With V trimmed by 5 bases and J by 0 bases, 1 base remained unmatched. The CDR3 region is CASSYRGSNQPQHF. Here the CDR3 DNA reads TGTGCCAGTAGTTACAGGGGTAGCAATCAGCCCCAGCATTTT.

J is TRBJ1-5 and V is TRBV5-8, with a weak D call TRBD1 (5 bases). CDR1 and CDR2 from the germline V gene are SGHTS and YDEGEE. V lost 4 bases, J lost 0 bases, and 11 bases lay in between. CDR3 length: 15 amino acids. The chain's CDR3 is CASSRRQYSNQPQHF. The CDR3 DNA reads TGTGCCAGCAGCAGACGACAGTATAGCAATCAGCCCCAGCATTTT.

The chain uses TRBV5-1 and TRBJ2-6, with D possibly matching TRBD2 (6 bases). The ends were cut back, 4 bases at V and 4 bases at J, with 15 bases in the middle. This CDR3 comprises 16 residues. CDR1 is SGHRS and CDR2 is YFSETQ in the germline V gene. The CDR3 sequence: CASSAGLGSGANVLTF. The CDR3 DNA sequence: TGCGCCAGCAGCGCGGGACTCGGTTCGGGGGCCAACGTCCTGACTTTC.

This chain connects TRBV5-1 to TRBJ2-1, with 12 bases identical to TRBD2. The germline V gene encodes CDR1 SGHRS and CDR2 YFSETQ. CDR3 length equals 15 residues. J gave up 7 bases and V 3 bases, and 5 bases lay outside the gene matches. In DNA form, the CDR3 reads TGCGCCAGCAGCTCCAGACTAGCGGGAGTGAATGAGCAGTTCTTC. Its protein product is CASSSRLAGVNEQFF.

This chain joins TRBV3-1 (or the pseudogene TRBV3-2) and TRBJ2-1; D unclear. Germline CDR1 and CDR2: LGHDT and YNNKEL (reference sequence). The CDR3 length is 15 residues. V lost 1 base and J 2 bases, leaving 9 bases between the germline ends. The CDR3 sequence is CASSQGRNPYNEQFF. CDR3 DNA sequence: TGTGCCAGCAGCCAAGGGAGAAACCCCTACAATGAGCAGTTCTTC.

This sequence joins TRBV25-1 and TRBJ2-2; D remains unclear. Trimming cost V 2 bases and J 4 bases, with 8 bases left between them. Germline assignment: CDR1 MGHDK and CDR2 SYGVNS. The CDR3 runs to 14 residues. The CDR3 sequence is CASSEIVPTGELFF. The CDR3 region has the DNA TGTGCCAGCAGTGAAATCGTCCCCACCGGGGAGCTGTTTTTT.

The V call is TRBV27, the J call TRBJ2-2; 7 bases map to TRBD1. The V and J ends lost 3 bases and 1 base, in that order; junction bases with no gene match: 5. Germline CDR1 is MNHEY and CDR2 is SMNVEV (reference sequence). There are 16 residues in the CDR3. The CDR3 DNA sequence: TGTGCCAGCAGTTTGGACAGGTTCATGAACACCGGGGAGCTGTTTTTT. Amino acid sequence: CASSLDRFMNTGELFF.

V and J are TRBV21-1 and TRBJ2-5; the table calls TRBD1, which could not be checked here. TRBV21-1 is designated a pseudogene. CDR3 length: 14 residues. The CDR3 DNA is TGTGCCAGCAGCGTCCGGGACATACAAGAGACCCAGTACTTC. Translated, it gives CASSVRDIQETQYF.

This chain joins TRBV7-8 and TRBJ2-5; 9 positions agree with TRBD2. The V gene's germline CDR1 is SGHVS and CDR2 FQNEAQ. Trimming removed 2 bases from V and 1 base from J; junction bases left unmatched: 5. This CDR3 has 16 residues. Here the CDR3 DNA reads TGTGCCAGCAGCTTAAGCGGGGGGCTAATCCAAGAGACCCAGTACTTC. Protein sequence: CASSLSGGLIQETQYF.

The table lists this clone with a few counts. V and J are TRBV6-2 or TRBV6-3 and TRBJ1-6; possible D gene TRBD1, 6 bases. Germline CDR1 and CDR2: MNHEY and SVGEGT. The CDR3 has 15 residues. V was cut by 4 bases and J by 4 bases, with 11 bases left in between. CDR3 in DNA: TGTGCCAGCAGTTCTGCGACAGGTTATAATTCACCCCTCCACTTT. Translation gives CASSSATGYNSPLHF.

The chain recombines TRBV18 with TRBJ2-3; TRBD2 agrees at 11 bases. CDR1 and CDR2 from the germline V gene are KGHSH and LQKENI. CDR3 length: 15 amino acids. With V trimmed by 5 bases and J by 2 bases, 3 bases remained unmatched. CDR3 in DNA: TGTGCCAGCTCATCACTAGCGGGGGTCACAGATACGCAGTATTTT. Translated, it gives CASSSLAGVTDTQYF. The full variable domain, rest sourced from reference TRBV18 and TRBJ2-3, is NAGVMQNPRHLVRRRGQEARLRCSPMKGHSHVYWYRQLPEEGLKFMVYLQKENIIDESGMPKERFSAEFPKEGPSILRIQQVVRGDSAAYFCASSSLAGVTDTQYFGPGTRLTVL.

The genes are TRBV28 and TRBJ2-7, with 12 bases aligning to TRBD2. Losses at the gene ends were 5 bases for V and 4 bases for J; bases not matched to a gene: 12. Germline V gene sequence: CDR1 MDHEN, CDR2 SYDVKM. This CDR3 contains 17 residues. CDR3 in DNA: TGTGCCAGCAGTCCACCTCCACGGCTAGCGGGAGGGTACGAGCAGTACTTC. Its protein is CASSPPPRLAGGYEQYF.

The chain's CDR3 is CASSPEIARNTGELFF. The CDR3 DNA reads TGTGCCAGCAGCCCGGAGATAGCGAGGAACACCGGGGAGCTGTTTTTT. The chain employs TRBV7-2 and TRBJ2-2, with D possibly matching TRBD2 (5 bases). Trimming removed 5 bases from V and 1 base from J, with 14 bases in between. This CDR3 has 16 amino acids. The germline V gene has CDR1 SGHTA and CDR2 FQGNSA.

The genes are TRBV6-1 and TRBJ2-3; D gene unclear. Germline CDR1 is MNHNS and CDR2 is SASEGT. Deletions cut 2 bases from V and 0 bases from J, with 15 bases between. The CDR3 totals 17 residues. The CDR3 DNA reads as TGTGCCAGCAGTGAAAGTTCCGCGGTCAAGAGCACAGATACGCAGTATTTT. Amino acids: CASSESSAVKSTDTQYF.

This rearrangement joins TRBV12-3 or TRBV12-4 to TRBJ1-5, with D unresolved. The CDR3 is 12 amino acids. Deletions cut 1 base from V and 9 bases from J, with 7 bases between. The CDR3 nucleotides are TGTGCCAGCAGTTTAGGAGGTACGCCCCAGCATTTT. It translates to CASSLGGTPQHF.

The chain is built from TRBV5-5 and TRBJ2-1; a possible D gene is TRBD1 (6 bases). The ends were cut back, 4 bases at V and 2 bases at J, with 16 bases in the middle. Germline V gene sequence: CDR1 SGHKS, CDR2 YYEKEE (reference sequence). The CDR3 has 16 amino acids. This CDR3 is CASSGGPAGPYNEQFF. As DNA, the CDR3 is TGTGCCAGCAGCGGGGGCCCGGCGGGCCCCTACAATGAGCAGTTCTTC.

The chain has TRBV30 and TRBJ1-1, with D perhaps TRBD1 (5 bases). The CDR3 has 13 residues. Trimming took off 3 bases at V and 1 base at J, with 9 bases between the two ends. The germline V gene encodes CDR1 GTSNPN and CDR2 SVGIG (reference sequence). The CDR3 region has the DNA TGTGCCTGGAGCGGACAACCGAACACTGAAGCTTTCTTT. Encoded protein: CAWSGQPNTEAFF.

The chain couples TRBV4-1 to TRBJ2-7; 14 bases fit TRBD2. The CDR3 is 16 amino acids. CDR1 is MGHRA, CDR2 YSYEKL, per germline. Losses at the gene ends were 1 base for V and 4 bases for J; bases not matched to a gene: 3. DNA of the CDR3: TGCGCCAGCAGCCAAGCCCGACTAGCGGGGGGGTACGAGCAGTACTTC. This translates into CASSQARLAGGYEQYF.

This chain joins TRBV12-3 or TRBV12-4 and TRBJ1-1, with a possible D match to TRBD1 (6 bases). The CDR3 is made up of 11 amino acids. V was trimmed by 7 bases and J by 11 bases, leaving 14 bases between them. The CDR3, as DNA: TGTGCCAGCATCAACAACAGGGTTGCTTTCTTT. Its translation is CASINNRVAFF.

CDR3 nucleotide sequence: TGTGCCAGCAGCCCTCCTCCCGTACAGGGGACCCCGTACGAGCAGTACTTC. Translation gives CASSPPPVQGTPYEQYF. The chain has TRBV28 and TRBJ2-7, with 7 nucleotides matching TRBD1. V gave up 6 bases and J gave up 4 bases; unmatched junction bases: 18. Germline assignment: CDR1 MDHEN and CDR2 SYDVKM. CDR3 length: 17 residues.

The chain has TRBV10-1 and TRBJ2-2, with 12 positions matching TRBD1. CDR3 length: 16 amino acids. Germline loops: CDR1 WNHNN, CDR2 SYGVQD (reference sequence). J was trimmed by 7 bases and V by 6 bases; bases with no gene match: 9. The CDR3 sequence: CASSLGDRGRVGELFF. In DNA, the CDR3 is TGCGCCAGCAGCCTCGGGGACAGGGGGCGAGTCGGGGAGCTGTTTTTT.

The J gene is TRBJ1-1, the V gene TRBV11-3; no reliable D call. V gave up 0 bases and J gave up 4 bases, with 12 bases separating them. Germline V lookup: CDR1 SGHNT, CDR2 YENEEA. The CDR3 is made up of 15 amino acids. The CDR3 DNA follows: TGTGCCAGCAGCTTAGATCTACTGGGCAGCACTGAAGCTTTCTTT. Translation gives CASSLDLLGSTEAFF.

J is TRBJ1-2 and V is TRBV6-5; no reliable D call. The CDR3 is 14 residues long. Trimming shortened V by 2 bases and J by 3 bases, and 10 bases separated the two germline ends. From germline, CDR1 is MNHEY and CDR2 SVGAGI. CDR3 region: CASSYGQLDYGYTF. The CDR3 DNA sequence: TGTGCCAGCAGTTACGGGCAGTTGGACTATGGCTACACCTTC.

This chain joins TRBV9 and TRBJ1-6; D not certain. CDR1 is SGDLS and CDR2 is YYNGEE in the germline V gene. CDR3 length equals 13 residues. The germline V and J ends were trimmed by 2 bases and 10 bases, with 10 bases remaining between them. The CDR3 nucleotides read TGTGCCAGCAGCGTTGAACCGGGGTCACCCCTCCACTTT. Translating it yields CASSVEPGSPLHF.

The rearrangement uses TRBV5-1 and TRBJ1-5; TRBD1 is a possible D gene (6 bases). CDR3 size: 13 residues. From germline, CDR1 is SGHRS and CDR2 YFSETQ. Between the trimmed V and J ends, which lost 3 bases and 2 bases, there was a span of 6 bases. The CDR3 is CASSSGGNQPQHF. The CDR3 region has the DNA TGCGCCAGCAGCTCAGGGGGCAATCAGCCCCAGCATTTT.

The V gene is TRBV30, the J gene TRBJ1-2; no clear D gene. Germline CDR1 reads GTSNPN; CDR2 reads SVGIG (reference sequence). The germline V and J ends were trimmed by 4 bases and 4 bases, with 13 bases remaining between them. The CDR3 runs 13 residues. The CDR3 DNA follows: TGTGCCTGGACAGGATCCAAAGGCTATGGCTACACCTTC. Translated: CAWTGSKGYGYTF. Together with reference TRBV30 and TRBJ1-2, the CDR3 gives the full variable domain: SQTIHQWPATLVQPVGSPLSLECTVEGTSNPNLYWYRQAAGRGLQLLFYSVGIGQISSEVPQNLSASRPQDRQFILSSKKLLLSDSGFYLCAWTGSKGYGYTFGSGTRLTVV.

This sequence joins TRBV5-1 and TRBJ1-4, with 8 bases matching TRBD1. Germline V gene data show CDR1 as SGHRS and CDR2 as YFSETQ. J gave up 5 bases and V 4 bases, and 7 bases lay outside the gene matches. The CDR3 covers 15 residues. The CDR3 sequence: CASSLGQEGNEKLFF. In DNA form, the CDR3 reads TGCGCCAGCAGCCTGGGACAGGAAGGGAATGAAAAACTGTTTTTT.

CDR3 sequence: CASSLGAGAFNQPQHF. DNA of the CDR3: TGTGCCAGCAGTTTAGGGGCAGGCGCTTTCAATCAGCCCCAGCATTTT. The chain is built from TRBV28 and TRBJ1-5; tentatively, D is TRBD1 (5 bases). The CDR3 sequence is 16 residues long. V gave up 2 bases and J gave up 3 bases, with 14 bases separating them. Germline V gene data show CDR1 as MDHEN and CDR2 as SYDVKM.

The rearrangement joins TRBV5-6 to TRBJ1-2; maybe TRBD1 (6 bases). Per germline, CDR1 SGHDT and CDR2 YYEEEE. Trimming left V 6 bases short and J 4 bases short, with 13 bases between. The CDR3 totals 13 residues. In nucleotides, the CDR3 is TGTGCCAGCACCCTGACAGGCGCCTATGGCTACACCTTC. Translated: CASTLTGAYGYTF.

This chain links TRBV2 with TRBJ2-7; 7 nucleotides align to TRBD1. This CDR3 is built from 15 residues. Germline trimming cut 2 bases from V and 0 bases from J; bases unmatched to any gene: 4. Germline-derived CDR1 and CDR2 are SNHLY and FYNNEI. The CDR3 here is CASSEWGTASYEQYF. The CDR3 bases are TGTGCCAGCAGTGAATGGGGGACAGCCTCCTACGAGCAGTACTTC.